These 2 T cell receptor beta chains came from one sample sequenced in a study of T cells after yellow fever vaccination. From the 5' RACE reads, TCRdb called clonotypes with MiXCR, one entry per CDR3 protein. The sample records hundreds of thousands of distinct CDR3 sequences, around 20% being singletons. The material was PBMCs, obtained before the yellow fever booster vaccination. The source is a man younger than 30 who received the YFV17D yellow fever vaccine.

Here the CDR3 reads CASSAGLAGGNNEQFF. The DNA for the CDR3 is TGTGCCAGCAGCGCCGGACTAGCGGGGGGGAACAATGAGCAGTTCTTC. The chain combines TRBV7-8 with TRBJ2-1; 15 bases line up with TRBD2. Unmatched junction bases numbered 4, after V lost 5 bases and J lost 5 bases. This CDR3 spans 16 amino acids. CDR1 and CDR2 (germline): SGHVS, FQNEAQ.

V and J are TRBV7-6 and TRBJ1-1; 9 bases fit TRBD1. Per the germline V gene, CDR1 is SGHVS and CDR2 is FNYEAQ. The CDR3 is 17 residues long. The J segment lost 1 base and the V segment lost 1 base, leaving 7 bases of the junction unmatched. The CDR3 DNA reads TGTGCCAGCAGCTTAGGCCACCGGGACAGGGAGAACACTGAAGCTTTCTTT. Residues: CASSLGHRDRENTEAFF.